The present T cell receptor beta chain was sequenced within a study of blood T cells in healthy people across ages. Study overall: With template switching, about one barcoded beta molecule was captured per two T cells.

This CDR3 comprises 15 residues. V was clipped by 5 bases and J by 6 bases; unmatched bases: 11. CDR1 is SEHNR, CDR2 FQNEAQ, per germline (reference sequence). Primed by a sample-barcoded 5' primer and a J-beta primer mix, a second PCR proceeded for 7 to 11 cycles. The template-switch adaptor, which had 12 random nucleotides, put a tag on each cDNA molecule. TCRdb redid the calling of the 5' RACE reads with MiXCR, one entry per CDR3 protein. The data contain about 970,000 distinct CDR3 sequences, roughly 51% of them seen just once; the ten biggest clones take up around a fifth. The rearrangement joins TRBV7-9 to TRBJ1-1, with 8 positions matching TRBD1. Material for sequencing was blood. The source is a woman in her sixties or seventies in good health. The chain's CDR3 is CASSPYTGGRPEAFF. For the CDR3, the DNA is TGTGCCAGCAGCCCGTATACAGGGGGGCGGCCTGAAGCTTTCTTT.